These T cell receptor beta chains were read from a single sample in a study of blood T cell repertoires in COVID-19. TCRdb keeps only in-frame clones here, not all; method: immunoSEQ multiplex PCR. The sample carries approximately 300,000 clones, 80% to 90% recorded once. Sequencing was done on a sample of PBMCs or T cells enriched from blood (not recorded which). The receptor source for this set is a man aged 25-40 years who had recovered from COVID-19. The CDR3 runs from the conserved cysteine through the conserved F or W. The order of the fields is V gene, D gene, J gene, clone size, CDR3 protein, CDR3 DNA. A D gene is named only where the DNA matches it firmly. Rows give clone size only sometimes, using once, few, many, or a class for an expanded clone.

v_call: TRBV3-1/TRBV3-2
d_call: .
j_call: TRBJ1-6
clone_size: .
cdr3_aa: CASSQGAVNSPLHF
cdr3_nt: TGTGCCAGCAGCCAAGGGGCAGTCAATTCACCCCTCCACTTT

v_call: TRBV7-6
d_call: .
j_call: TRBJ2-2
clone_size: once
cdr3_aa: CASSSASGVPGELFF
cdr3_nt: TGTGCCAGCAGCTCAGCCTCCGGGGTGCCCGGGGAGCTGTTTTTT

v_call: TRBV5-1
d_call: TRBD1
j_call: TRBJ2-7
clone_size: .
cdr3_aa: CASSSGGGWYF
cdr3_nt: TGCGCCAGCAGCTCAGGGGGTGGGTGGTACTTC

v_call: TRBV27
d_call: TRBD1
j_call: TRBJ1-2
clone_size: .
cdr3_aa: CASSFQPGTVDGYTF
cdr3_nt: TGTGCCAGCAGTTTTCAGCCGGGGACAGTCGATGGCTACACCTTC

v_call: TRBV14
d_call: TRBD2
j_call: TRBJ2-1
clone_size: .
cdr3_aa: CASSQGTSRRNEQFF
cdr3_nt: TGTGCCAGCAGCCAAGGGACTAGCAGGAGGAATGAGCAGTTCTTC

v_call: TRBV28
d_call: TRBD1
j_call: TRBJ2-7
clone_size: .
cdr3_aa: CASSAPGTGVYEQYF
cdr3_nt: TGTGCCAGCAGTGCACCCGGGACAGGGGTATACGAGCAGTACTTC

v_call: TRBV12-3/TRBV12-4
d_call: .
j_call: TRBJ1-1
clone_size: .
cdr3_aa: CASSLDSSTEAFF
cdr3_nt: TGTGCCAGCAGTTTGGACAGCAGCACTGAAGCTTTCTTT

v_call: TRBV5-4
d_call: .
j_call: TRBJ2-5
clone_size: once
cdr3_aa: CASSQTRGAGETQYF
cdr3_nt: TGTGCCAGCAGCCAAACCCGGGGGGCAGGGGAGACCCAGTACTTC

v_call: TRBV28
d_call: .
j_call: TRBJ2-7
clone_size: .
cdr3_aa: CASTTGVTYEQYF
cdr3_nt: TGTGCCAGCACCACCGGGGTCACCTACGAGCAGTACTTC

v_call: TRBV5-1
d_call: TRBD1
j_call: TRBJ2-7
clone_size: .
cdr3_aa: CASRKTGGTGSYEQYF
cdr3_nt: TGCGCCAGCAGAAAAACTGGTGGGACAGGGTCCTACGAGCAGTACTTC

v_call: TRBV7-9
d_call: TRBD1
j_call: TRBJ2-5
clone_size: .
cdr3_aa: CASSRQGRQETQYF
cdr3_nt: TGTGCCAGCAGCCGACAGGGCAGGCAAGAGACCCAGTACTTC

v_call: TRBV30
d_call: .
j_call: TRBJ1-1
clone_size: .
cdr3_aa: CAWSNPPGAEAFF
cdr3_nt: TGTGCCTGGAGTAATCCCCCGGGGGCTGAAGCTTTCTTT

v_call: TRBV6-6
d_call: TRBD1
j_call: TRBJ1-5
clone_size: .
cdr3_aa: CASRLGQADNQPQHF
cdr3_nt: TGTGCCAGCAGACTCGGACAGGCAGACAATCAGCCCCAGCATTTT

v_call: TRBV18
d_call: TRBD1
j_call: TRBJ1-2
clone_size: .
cdr3_aa: CASSPQGQNYGYTF
cdr3_nt: TGTGCCAGCTCACCCCAGGGACAGAACTATGGCTACACCTTC

v_call: TRBV6-1
d_call: .
j_call: TRBJ2-4
clone_size: many
cdr3_aa: CASSEEEQHIQYF
cdr3_nt: TGTGCCAGCAGTGAAGAGGAGCAGCACATTCAGTACTTC

v_call: TRBV5-4
d_call: .
j_call: TRBJ2-1
clone_size: few
cdr3_aa: CASSFDASSYNEQFF
cdr3_nt: TGTGCCAGCAGCTTCGACGCTAGCTCCTACAATGAGCAGTTCTTC

v_call: TRBV7-2
d_call: .
j_call: TRBJ2-1
clone_size: .
cdr3_aa: CASSLGSKGAYNEQFF
cdr3_nt: TGTGCCAGCAGCTTAGGTTCAAAAGGGGCGTACAATGAGCAGTTCTTC

v_call: TRBV4-1
d_call: TRBD1
j_call: TRBJ1-6
clone_size: .
cdr3_aa: CASSQPRDRRDSPLHF
cdr3_nt: TGCGCCAGCAGCCAACCCCGGGACAGGAGGGATTCACCCCTCCACTTT

v_call: TRBV6-4
d_call: .
j_call: TRBJ1-1
clone_size: .
cdr3_aa: CASRESGAAGTEAFF
cdr3_nt: TGTGCCAGCAGAGAGAGCGGGGCCGCGGGGACTGAAGCTTTCTTT

v_call: TRBV18
d_call: TRBD1
j_call: TRBJ1-1
clone_size: .
cdr3_aa: CASSRTGGNTEAFF
cdr3_nt: TGTGCCAGCTCGCGGACAGGGGGAAACACTGAAGCTTTCTTT

v_call: TRBV7-2
d_call: .
j_call: TRBJ1-4
clone_size: .
cdr3_aa: CASSLAAGVTNEKLFF
cdr3_nt: TGTGCCAGCAGCTTAGCCGCGGGGGTCACTAATGAAAAACTGTTTTTT

v_call: TRBV5-1
d_call: .
j_call: TRBJ1-1
clone_size: .
cdr3_aa: CASSRYSTPQNDEAFF
cdr3_nt: TGCGCCAGCAGCCGATACTCCACTCCTCAAAATGATGAAGCTTTCTTT

v_call: TRBV5-4
d_call: .
j_call: TRBJ2-5
clone_size: .
cdr3_aa: CASSPNLGTTNGKTQYF
cdr3_nt: TGTGCCAGCAGCCCCAATCTTGGGACAACGAACGGAAAGACCCAGTACTTC

v_call: TRBV5-1
d_call: TRBD1
j_call: TRBJ1-6
clone_size: .
cdr3_aa: CASSYTGQVTNGNSPLHF
cdr3_nt: TGCGCCAGCAGCTATACGGGACAGGTGACTAATGGGAATTCACCCCTCCACTTT

v_call: TRBV5-4
d_call: .
j_call: TRBJ1-1
clone_size: .
cdr3_aa: CASSLGFQGLTVNTEAFF
cdr3_nt: TGTGCCAGCAGCTTGGGATTTCAGGGCCTTACGGTGAACACTGAAGCTTTCTTT

v_call: TRBV28
d_call: .
j_call: TRBJ2-5
clone_size: few
cdr3_aa: CASSLPGQVQETQYF
cdr3_nt: TGTGCCAGCAGTTTACCCGGACAAGTCCAAGAGACCCAGTACTTC

v_call: TRBV9
d_call: TRBD1
j_call: TRBJ1-1
clone_size: .
cdr3_aa: CASSAYRDRVNTEAFF
cdr3_nt: TGTGCCAGCAGCGCCTACCGGGACAGGGTTAACACTGAAGCTTTCTTT

v_call: TRBV5-6
d_call: TRBD1
j_call: TRBJ2-1
clone_size: .
cdr3_aa: CASSLGYAGQGSHEQFF
cdr3_nt: TGTGCCAGCAGCTTGGGATATGCGGGACAGGGGTCCCATGAGCAGTTCTTC

v_call: TRBV21-1
d_call: .
j_call: TRBJ2-3
clone_size: .
cdr3_aa: CASSTKPGILTDTQYF
cdr3_nt: TGTGCCAGCAGCACAAAGCCAGGGATACTCACAGATACGCAGTATTTT

v_call: TRBV2
d_call: .
j_call: TRBJ2-3
clone_size: .
cdr3_aa: CASNRRVAYTDTQYF
cdr3_nt: TGTGCCAGCAATCGGAGGGTGGCTTACACAGATACGCAGTATTTT

v_call: TRBV11-2
d_call: .
j_call: TRBJ2-1
clone_size: .
cdr3_aa: CASSLDGLHNEQFF
cdr3_nt: TGTGCCAGCAGCTTAGACGGACTTCACAATGAGCAGTTCTTC

v_call: TRBV9
d_call: .
j_call: TRBJ2-3
clone_size: .
cdr3_aa: CASSVGRGGGLFGTDTQYF
cdr3_nt: TGTGCCAGCAGCGTAGGTAGGGGGGGAGGCTTGTTCGGCACAGATACGCAGTATTTT

v_call: TRBV5-5
d_call: .
j_call: TRBJ2-7
clone_size: .
cdr3_aa: CASSLGTAPSYEQYF
cdr3_nt: TGTGCCAGCAGCTTGGGGACAGCCCCATCCTACGAGCAGTACTTC

v_call: TRBV9
d_call: TRBD1
j_call: TRBJ2-5
clone_size: .
cdr3_aa: CASSPGTGGWAQYF
cdr3_nt: TGTGCCAGCAGCCCTGGGACAGGGGGCTGGGCCCAGTACTTC

v_call: TRBV3-1/TRBV3-2
d_call: .
j_call: TRBJ2-1
clone_size: .
cdr3_aa: CASSQDTQPDLRNYNEQLF
cdr3_nt: TGTGCCAGCAGCCAGGATACGCAGCCAGATCTAAGGAACTACAATGAGCAGCTCTTC

v_call: TRBV10-2
d_call: .
j_call: TRBJ2-5
clone_size: .
cdr3_aa: CASSPSRETQYF
cdr3_nt: TGCGCCAGCAGTCCTAGCAGGGAGACCCAGTACTTC

v_call: TRBV4-1
d_call: TRBD2
j_call: TRBJ2-3
clone_size: .
cdr3_aa: CASSQLAGAPADTQYF
cdr3_nt: TGCGCCAGCAGCCAACTAGCGGGAGCTCCCGCAGATACGCAGTATTTT